This TCR beta chain comes out of a study of CD8 T cells in Susac syndrome. Study observations and caveats: In total CD8+ repertoires, sixteen Susac-specific public clones were detected, and CD8+ TEMRA repertoires contained several.

On this clonotype itself: The antigen is not known.

CDR1 is LGHDT, CDR2 YNNKEL, per germline (reference sequence). This CDR3 has 16 residues. V shed 3 bases and J shed 1 base, with 16 bases lying between them. Random hexamers were used to reverse transcribe the RNA input (about 0.5 to 1 ug). It was immunoSEQ multiplex PCR that amplified TCR beta CDR3 across 54 Vbeta and 13 Jbeta. TCRdb passed the immunoSEQ multiplex PCR reads through MiXCR, listing each CDR3 protein once. The table includes about 100,000 distinct CDR3 sequences, around 95% detected once. Sequenced sample: CD8+ T cells from PBMCs. The origin of this receptor is a human donor with Susac syndrome. This chain links TRBV3-1 with TRBJ2-7; D may match TRBD1 or TRBD2 (5 bases each). The CDR3 sequence is CASSHWGTEASYEQYF. The CDR3, as DNA: TGTGCCAGCAGCCACTGGGGGACGGAAGCTTCCTACGAGCAGTACTTC.